Presented here are 11 T cell receptor beta chains from one specimen sequenced in a study of control samples from healthy donors and cancer patients. Produced via immunoSEQ multiplex PCR; TCRdb's table is partial and in-frame only. The sample includes more than 75,000 clones, roughly 83% seen only once; the top ten take more than 9%. Sequencing input: blood. The receptors were sampled from a woman in her 30s in good health.

This chain links TRBV6-5 with TRBJ2-1; TRBD2 matches at 10 bases. The CDR3 loop spans 16 amino acids. The trim removed 2 bases at V and 5 bases at J, leaving 6 bases unmatched. Per germline, CDR1 MNHEY and CDR2 SVGAGI. In nucleotides, the CDR3 is TGTGCCAGCAGTTACGGGCTAGCGGGGGAACACAATGAGCAGTTCTTC. Encoded protein: CASSYGLAGEHNEQFF.

This clone was detected only once. V is TRBV30 and J is TRBJ2-6; no clear D gene. The ends were cut back, 0 bases at V and 3 bases at J, with 3 bases in the middle. This CDR3 contains 13 residues. Germline V lookup: CDR1 GTSNPN, CDR2 SVGIG (reference sequence). CDR3 residues: CAWSVHGANVLTF. CDR3 sequence (DNA): TGTGCCTGGAGTGTGCATGGGGCCAACGTCCTGACTTTC.

The chain uses TRBV6-6 and TRBJ2-3; either TRBD1 or TRBD2 may fit D (5 bases each). The CDR3 length is 15 residues. The germline V gene has CDR1 MNHNY and CDR2 SVGAGI (reference sequence). Trimming shortened V by 4 bases and J by 2 bases, and 13 bases separated the two germline ends. The CDR3 protein is CASSSPGAFTDTQYF. CDR3 sequence (DNA): TGTGCCAGCAGTTCCCCCGGGGCCTTCACAGATACGCAGTATTTT.

The CDR3 protein is CASSNQGTGIQPQHF. Written as DNA, the CDR3 is TGTGCCAGCAGTAATCAGGGAACGGGGATTCAGCCCCAGCATTTT. This chain connects TRBV5-6 to TRBJ1-5; D is perhaps TRBD1 (5 bases). The CDR3 extends over 15 amino acids. Trimming took 5 bases from V and 6 from J, leaving 18 bases between them. Germline V lookup: CDR1 SGHDT, CDR2 YYEEEE.

In this sample, this clone turned up a few times. This chain uses TRBV2 with TRBJ1-1; D is unclear. Germline V CDR1 and CDR2: SNHLY, FYNNEI. The V end was cut by 2 bases, the J end by 4 bases, with 8 bases between. There are 13 residues in the CDR3. The DNA for the CDR3 is TGTGCCAGCAGTGAAAACCGAGCCACTGAAGCTTTCTTT. It is translated as CASSENRATEAFF.

V is TRBV19 and J is TRBJ2-3; D is uncertain. This CDR3 has 12 residues. Trimming stripped 6 bases from V and 6 bases from J, with 10 bases between. The germline gives CDR1 LNHDA, CDR2 SQIVND (reference sequence). The CDR3 reads CASSPLSDTQYF. The CDR3 bases are TGTGCCAGTAGCCCTTTATCGGATACGCAGTATTTT.

The rearrangement uses TRBV2 and TRBJ2-1; D gene unclear. The V and J ends lost 5 bases and 7 bases respectively, with 9 bases between them. Germline V gives CDR1 SNHLY, CDR2 FYNNEI. This CDR3 is built from 12 residues. As DNA, the CDR3 is TGTGCCAGCAGTTATTTGGGGAATGAGCAGTTCTTC. It codes for CASSYLGNEQFF. Full variable domain (rest looked up from reference TRBV2 and TRBJ2-1): EPEVTQTPSHQVTQMGQEVILRCVPISNHLYFYWYRQILGQKVEFLVSFYNNEISEKSEIFDDQFSVERPDGSNFTLKIRSTKLEDSAMYFCASSYLGNEQFFGPGTRLTVL.

The V gene is TRBV5-4, the J gene TRBJ1-2; D call uncertain. With 2 bases removed from V and 4 bases from J, the gap between germline ends came to 12 bases. Germline V gene sequence: CDR1 SGHNT, CDR2 YYREEE (reference sequence). The CDR3 totals 14 residues. The CDR3 DNA sequence: TGTGCCAGCAGCTTTGAGGGCATCAGCTATGGCTACACCTTC. Amino acids: CASSFEGISYGYTF.

The chain recombines TRBV10-1 with TRBJ2-3; 13 positions agree with TRBD2. This CDR3 has 17 amino acids. V was clipped by 5 bases and J by 4 bases; unmatched bases: 9. Germline CDR1 reads WNHNN; CDR2 reads SYGVQD (reference sequence). CDR3 sequence (DNA): TGCGCCAGCAGTTCCGGGACTAGCGGGATAGGGGCAGATACGCAGTATTTT. It translates to CASSSGTSGIGADTQYF.

The rearrangement uses TRBV4-1 and TRBJ1-2; 9 positions agree with TRBD1. CDR3 length: 14 amino acids. Per germline, CDR1 MGHRA and CDR2 YSYEKL. The V segment lost 4 bases and the J segment 7 bases; nucleotides outside the gene matches: 7. In nucleotides, the CDR3 is TGCGCCAGCAGCCCGGGGACAGGGATTGGTGGCTACACCTTC. Residues: CASSPGTGIGGYTF.

This clone was observed a single time. This chain uses TRBV2 with TRBJ2-3; D is unresolved. Germline lookup yields CDR1 SNHLY and CDR2 FYNNEI. V gave up 8 bases and J gave up 0 bases, with 9 bases separating them. The CDR3 totals 13 residues. CDR3 sequence reads: CASGGASTDTQYF. The CDR3 bases are TGTGCCAGCGGCGGCGCTAGCACAGATACGCAGTATTTT.